Below, one T cell receptor beta chain is given with its context. Antigen unknown. With V trimmed by 7 bases and J by 3 bases, 8 bases remained unmatched. This CDR3 region has 14 residues. This specimen belongs to a study of CD8 T cells in Susac syndrome. Findings and caveats of the study: The study admitted that it had a relatively small number of individuals in its TCR sequencing and HLA analysis.

After extraction with the RNeasy kit, roughly 0.45 to 1 ug of the RNA was reverse transcribed using random hexamers. One entry per CDR3 protein results from TCRdb running MiXCR on the immunoSEQ multiplex PCR reads. The table includes under 350,000 distinct CDR3 sequences, under 95% detected once. The clonotype originates from a human donor with multiple sclerosis. The genes are TRBV12-3 or TRBV12-4 and TRBJ1-2, with 7 bases identical to TRBD1. Sequencing was performed on CD4+ T cells from PBMCs. CDR3 nucleotides: TGTGCCAGCACCAAAATCGACAGGGACTATGGCTACACCTTC. Translating it yields CASTKIDRDYGYTF.